The 2 T cell receptor beta chains below were found in one sample sequenced in a study of shared clonotypes between healthy human individuals. The protocol was immunoSEQ multiplex PCR, while the TCRdb copy is restricted to in-frame clones and leaves out a portion. The sample has roughly 700,000 clones; about 74% are singletons. The sample was memory CD4+ T cells sorted from blood. Documented subset: CD45RA-negative fraction. The receptors were sampled from a woman under 40 in good health.

This clone was counted a single time. The chain employs TRBV27 and TRBJ2-1; 12 positions agree with TRBD2. The CDR3 runs to 17 residues. In germline, CDR1 is MNHEY, CDR2 SMNVEV (reference sequence). V trimming: 5 bases; J trimming: 2 bases; junction bases outside the gene matches: 7. The CDR3 DNA reads TGTGCCAGCAGTCGTCGACTAGCGGGAGAGACCTACAATGAGCAGTTCTTC. Amino acid sequence: CASSRRLAGETYNEQFF.

The chain links TRBV6-5 to TRBJ1-4; maybe TRBD1 (5 bases). Germline CDR1 and CDR2: MNHEY and SVGAGI. The CDR3 length is 15 residues. The V and J ends lost 5 bases and 0 bases respectively, with 10 bases between them. CDR3 DNA: TGTGCCAGCAGTAGGGGCATAACAACTAATGAAAAACTGTTTTTT. Encoded protein: CASSRGITTNEKLFF.